This T cell receptor beta chain comes out of a study of immune cell composition in non-small cell lung cancer. Method: immunoSEQ multiplex PCR; TCRdb's copy keeps in-frame clones and lacks some. Among approximately 3,000 clones listed, about four fifths were seen once. General study results and limits: Squamous carcinomas (about 75%) more often had tumour-associated clones >0.5% than adenocarcinomas (roughly 35%).

As concerns this clone: Its cognate antigen is unknown.

This sample was shared with a second study, whose subject was CD4 T cells in lung cancer. Per that paper: Blood T cells were screened for responses to candidate mutation neoepitopes. Donors, mostly former smokers, were 60 to 69 at blood donation.

The origin of this receptor is a human donor with non-small cell lung cancer. What was sequenced was lung tumor tissue.

Here the CDR3 DNA reads TGTGCCAGCAGTCGGGGACTGCCAGATACGCAGTATTTT. Protein: CASSRGLPDTQYF. The gene calls are TRBV6-1 and TRBJ2-3; D is perhaps TRBD2 (6 bases). Between the trimmed V and J ends, which lost 5 bases and 4 bases, there was a span of 10 bases. Per germline, CDR1 MNHNS and CDR2 SASEGT. The CDR3 is 13 amino acids.